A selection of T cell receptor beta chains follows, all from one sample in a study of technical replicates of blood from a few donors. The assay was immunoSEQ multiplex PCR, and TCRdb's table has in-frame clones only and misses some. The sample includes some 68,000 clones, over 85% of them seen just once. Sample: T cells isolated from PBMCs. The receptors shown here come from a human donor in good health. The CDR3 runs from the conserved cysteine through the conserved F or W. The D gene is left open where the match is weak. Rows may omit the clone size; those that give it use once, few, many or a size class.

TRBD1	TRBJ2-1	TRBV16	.	CASSSGGQGSVYEQFF	TGTGCCAGCAGCTCGGGGGGACAGGGCTCTGTATATGAGCAGTTCTTC
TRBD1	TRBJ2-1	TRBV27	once	CASSLDRGPYNEQFF	TGTGCCAGCAGCCTCGACAGGGGGCCTTACAATGAGCAGTTCTTC
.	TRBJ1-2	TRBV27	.	CASSLSVLYGYTF	TGTGCCAGCAGTTTATCCGTTCTCTATGGCTACACCTTC
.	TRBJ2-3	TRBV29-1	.	CSVDISGVTDTQYF	TGCAGCGTTGATATCTCCGGAGTCACAGATACGCAGTATTTT
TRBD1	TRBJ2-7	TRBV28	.	CASSSWDRGYEQYF	TGTGCCAGCAGTTCTTGGGACAGGGGTTACGAGCAGTACTTC
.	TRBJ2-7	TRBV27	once	CASSPQPGQGYEQYF	TGTGCCAGCAGTCCCCAACCGGGACAAGGCTACGAGCAGTACTTC
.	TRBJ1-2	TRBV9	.	CASSVSDGQNYGYTF	TGTGCCAGCAGCGTTTCAGATGGGCAGAACTATGGCTACACCTTC
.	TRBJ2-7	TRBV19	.	CASSIANSYEQYF	TGTGCCAGTAGTATAGCCAATTCCTACGAGCAGTACTTC
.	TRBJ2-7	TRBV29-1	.	CSVVTPPDEQYF	TGCAGCGTTGTCACCCCCCCGGACGAGCAGTACTTC
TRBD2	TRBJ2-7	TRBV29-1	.	CSVEDLASGTYEQYF	TGCAGCGTTGAAGATTTGGCTAGCGGCACCTACGAGCAGTACTTC
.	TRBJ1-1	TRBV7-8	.	CASSLDGGPNTEAFF	TGTGCCAGCAGCTTAGACGGGGGGCCGAACACTGAAGCTTTCTTT
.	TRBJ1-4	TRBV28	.	CASSARGGDEKLFF	TGTGCCAGCAGCGCGAGGGGAGGGGATGAAAAACTGTTTTTT
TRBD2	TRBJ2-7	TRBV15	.	CATSRDSAGGFYEQYF	TGTGCCACCAGCAGGGACTCAGCGGGAGGATTTTACGAGCAGTACTTC
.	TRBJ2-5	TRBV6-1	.	CASSDPHLETQYF	TGTGCCAGCAGTGACCCACACCTTGAGACCCAGTACTTC
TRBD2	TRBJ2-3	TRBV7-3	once	CASSARLAATDTQYF	TGTGCCAGCAGCGCCCGACTAGCGGCTACAGATACGCAGTATTTT
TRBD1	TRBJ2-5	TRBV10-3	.	CAISEDRVQETQYF	TGTGCCATCAGTGAGGACAGGGTACAAGAGACCCAGTACTTC
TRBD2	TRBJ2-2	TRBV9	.	CASSYSEGTSGSDTGELFF	TGTGCCAGCAGCTATTCTGAAGGGACTAGCGGGAGTGACACCGGGGAGCTGTTTTTT
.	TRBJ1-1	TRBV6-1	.	CASSETTGFGTEAFF	TGTGCCAGCAGTGAGACTACAGGGTTTGGGACTGAAGCTTTCTTT
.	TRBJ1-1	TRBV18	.	CASSPPMNTEAFF	TGTGCCAGCTCACCTCCCATGAACACTGAAGCTTTCTTT
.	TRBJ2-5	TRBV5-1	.	CASSLGQKETQYF	TGCGCCAGCAGCTTGGGTCAGAAAGAGACCCAGTACTTC
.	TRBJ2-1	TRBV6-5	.	CASSFQGTNEQFF	TGTGCCAGCAGCTTCCAGGGAACCAATGAGCAGTTCTTC
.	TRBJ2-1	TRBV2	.	CASSEGPSNEQFF	TGTGCCAGCAGTGAAGGTCCTAGCAATGAGCAGTTCTTC
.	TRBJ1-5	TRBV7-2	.	CASSLARSNQPQHF	TGTGCCAGCAGCTTAGCGCGCAGCAATCAGCCCCAGCATTTT
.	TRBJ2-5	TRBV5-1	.	CASSFDRTQETQYF	TGCGCCAGCAGCTTCGACAGAACTCAAGAGACCCAGTACTTC
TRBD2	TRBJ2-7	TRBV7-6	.	CASSPNGLAATYEQYF	TGTGCCAGCAGCCCTAACGGACTAGCGGCTACCTACGAGCAGTACTTC
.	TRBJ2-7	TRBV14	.	CASSQDPWAVAYEQYF	TGTGCCAGCAGCCAAGATCCCTGGGCAGTCGCCTACGAGCAGTACTTC
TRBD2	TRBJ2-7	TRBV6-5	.	CASKYSGSSHEQYF	TGTGCCAGCAAGTATAGCGGGAGCTCCCACGAGCAGTACTTC
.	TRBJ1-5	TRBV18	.	CASSPPGGGNQPQHF	TGTGCCAGCTCACCCCCGGGAGGGGGCAATCAGCCCCAGCATTTT
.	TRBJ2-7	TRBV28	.	CASKTQGGGIDEQYF	TGTGCCAGCAAAACCCAAGGAGGGGGCATCGACGAGCAGTACTTC
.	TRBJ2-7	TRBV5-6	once	CASSLGPGSEQYF	TGTGCCAGCAGCTTGGGTCCAGGTTCCGAGCAGTACTTC
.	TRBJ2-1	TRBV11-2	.	CASSLDHRNEQFF	TGTGCCAGCAGCTTAGATCACAGAAATGAGCAGTTCTTC
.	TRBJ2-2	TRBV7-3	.	CASSLSAGWNTGELFF	TGTGCCAGCAGCTTAAGCGCAGGGTGGAACACCGGGGAGCTGTTTTTT
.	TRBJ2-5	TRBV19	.	CASSMLVLSRVGVGTEQETQYF	TGTGCCAGTAGTATGCTCGTTCTTAGTCGGGTCGGCGTCGGAACGGAACAAGAGACCCAGTACTTC
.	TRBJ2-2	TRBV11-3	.	CASSFRVGNTGELFF	TGTGCCAGCAGCTTTCGCGTCGGGAACACCGGGGAGCTGTTTTTT
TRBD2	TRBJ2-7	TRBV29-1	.	CSVRTSGAYEQYF	TGCAGCGTTAGGACTAGCGGCGCCTACGAGCAGTACTTC
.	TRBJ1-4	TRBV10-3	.	CAISTSFQGEKLFF	TGTGCCATCAGTACTTCGTTCCAGGGTGAAAAACTGTTTTTT
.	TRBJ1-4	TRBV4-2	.	CASSQEIRGNEKLFF	TGTGCCAGCAGCCAAGAAATTCGAGGGAATGAAAAACTGTTTTTT
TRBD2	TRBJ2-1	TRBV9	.	CASSETSGVSYNEQFF	TGTGCCAGCAGCGAGACTAGCGGGGTGTCCTACAATGAGCAGTTCTTC
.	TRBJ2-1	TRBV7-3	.	CASSSGASSLDEQFF	TGTGCCAGCAGCTCAGGCGCGTCTAGCCTGGATGAGCAGTTCTTC
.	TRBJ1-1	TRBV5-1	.	CASSLGQLGAFF	TGCGCCAGCAGTCTTGGACAGCTTGGGGCTTTCTTT
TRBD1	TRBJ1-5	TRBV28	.	CASSSATGTSNQPQHF	TGTGCCAGCAGTTCGGCGACAGGGACTAGCAATCAGCCCCAGCATTTT
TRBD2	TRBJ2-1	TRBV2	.	CASSPGLAAYNEQFF	TGTGCCAGCAGCCCGGGACTAGCAGCATACAATGAGCAGTTCTTC
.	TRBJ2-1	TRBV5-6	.	CASSSPLWSSYNEQFF	TGTGCCAGCAGCTCGCCCCTTTGGAGCTCCTACAATGAGCAGTTCTTC
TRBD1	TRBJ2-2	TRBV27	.	CASSGRGHRGGELFF	TGTGCCAGCAGTGGCAGGGGGCATAGGGGCGGGGAGCTGTTTTTT
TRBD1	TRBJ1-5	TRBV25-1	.	CASSWGTGNNQPQHF	TGTGCCAGCAGTTGGGGGACAGGGAACAATCAGCCCCAGCATTTT
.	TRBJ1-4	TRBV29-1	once	CSVVTDVREKLFF	TGCAGCGTTGTTACAGACGTTAGGGAAAAACTGTTTTTT
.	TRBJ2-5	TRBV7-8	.	CASSEWQGPETQYF	TGTGCCAGCAGCGAATGGCAGGGCCCAGAGACCCAGTACTTC
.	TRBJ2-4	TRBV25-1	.	CASSEVGGWDIQYF	TGTGCCAGCAGTGAAGTTGGGGGCTGGGACATTCAGTACTTC
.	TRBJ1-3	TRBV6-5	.	CASSFSESSGNTIYF	TGTGCCAGCAGTTTTTCGGAGAGCTCTGGAAACACCATATATTTT
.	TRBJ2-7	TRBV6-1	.	CASRGLYEQYF	TGTGCCAGCAGGGGGCTCTACGAGCAGTACTTC
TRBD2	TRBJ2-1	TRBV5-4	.	CASSLDLAGGLF	TGTGCCAGCAGCTTGGACCTAGCGGGAGGGCTCTTC
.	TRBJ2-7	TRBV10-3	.	CAISVAGTKIYEQYF	TGTGCCATCAGTGTGGCGGGAACCAAAATCTACGAGCAGTACTTC
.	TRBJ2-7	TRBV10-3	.	CATTTGNYGQYF	TGTGCCACCACAACAGGGAACTACGGGCAGTACTTC
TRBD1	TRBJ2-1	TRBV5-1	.	CASRDRENEQFF	TGCGCCAGCAGGGACAGGGAAAATGAGCAGTTCTTC
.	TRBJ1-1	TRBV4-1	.	CASSQAFGTEAFF	TGCGCCAGCAGCCAGGCGTTCGGGACTGAAGCTTTCTTT
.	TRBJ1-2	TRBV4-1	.	CASQGFNYGYTF	TGCGCCAGCCAGGGCTTTAACTATGGCTACACCTTC
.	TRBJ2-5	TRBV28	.	CASRRGAVLQETQYF	TGTGCCAGCAGGCGCGGGGCGGTTTTACAAGAGACCCAGTACTTC
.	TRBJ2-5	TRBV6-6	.	CAGSLMGETQYF	TGTGCCGGTAGCCTGATGGGAGAGACCCAGTACTTC